Shown below are 27 T cell receptor beta chains from a single sample sequenced in a study of shared clonotypes between healthy human individuals. CD45RO-negative, CCR7-positively selected cells formed the naive CD8 fraction, excluding terminally differentiated effector memory CD45RA+ cells. Repertoires were generated with immunoSEQ multiplex PCR, while TCRdb's copy carries only in-frame clones and drops some. The data show about 2 million clones, approximately 95% seen once. Sequencing was performed on naive CD8+ T cells sorted from blood. The origin of the receptors is a man aged 18 to 30 in good health.

The V call is TRBV11-2, the J call TRBJ2-5, with D perhaps matching TRBD1 (6 bases). Germline V CDR1 and CDR2: SGHAT, FQNNGV. V lost 1 base and J lost 3, with 9 bases in between. CDR3 length: 14 residues. CDR3 sequence (DNA): TGTGCCAGCAGCTTAGGGGGGCGGGAAGAGACCCAGTACTTC. This translates into CASSLGGREETQYF.

V gene TRBV27 combines with J gene TRBJ1-5; the D gene is possibly TRBD1 (6 bases). V dropped 10 bases and J dropped 0 bases, with 13 bases sitting between them. The CDR3 totals 14 residues. Germline-derived CDR1 and CDR2 are MNHEY and SMNVEV (reference sequence). The CDR3 reads CATADSYSNQPQHF. Here the CDR3 DNA reads TGTGCCACTGCGGACAGTTATAGCAATCAGCCCCAGCATTTT.

V usage is TRBV27 and J usage is TRBJ2-3, with 9 bases matching TRBD2. The CDR3 runs to 16 residues. V was clipped by 5 bases and J by 3 bases; unmatched bases: 9. Germline CDR1 and CDR2: MNHEY and SMNVEV (reference sequence). The CDR3 region is CASSPGTSRRTDTQYF. CDR3 DNA sequence: TGTGCCAGCAGTCCGGGGACTAGCCGGAGGACAGATACGCAGTATTTT.

The chain employs TRBV15 and TRBJ1-4, with 7 nucleotides matching TRBD1. V dropped 3 bases and J dropped 8; count of bases not matched to a gene: 6. This CDR3 is built from 14 residues. Germline loops: CDR1 LNHNV, CDR2 YYDKDF (reference sequence). CDR3 residues: CATSSHRGTEKLFF. DNA of the CDR3: TGTGCCACCAGCAGCCACAGGGGAACGGAAAAACTGTTTTTT.

V gene TRBV7-8 combines with J gene TRBJ2-3; 9 positions agree with TRBD2. CDR1 and CDR2 from the germline V gene are SGHVS and FQNEAQ. With V trimmed by 5 bases and J by 4 bases, 7 bases remained unmatched. The CDR3 runs 15 residues. Here the CDR3 reads CASSRMTSGSDTQYF. CDR3 sequence (DNA): TGTGCCAGCAGCCGTATGACTAGCGGATCAGATACGCAGTATTTT.

This clone was counted between two and nine times. The chain combines TRBV30 with TRBJ1-1; TRBD1 agrees at 8 bases. Germline V gives CDR1 GTSNPN, CDR2 SVGIG (reference sequence). Germline trimming cut 2 bases from V and 5 bases from J; bases unmatched to any gene: 7. The CDR3 is 14 residues long. This CDR3 is CAWSTGQGRTEAFF. The CDR3 DNA sequence: TGTGCCTGGAGTACCGGACAGGGAAGGACTGAAGCTTTCTTT.

The J gene is TRBJ1-5, the V gene TRBV30, with D possibly matching TRBD1 (5 bases). This CDR3 comprises 16 residues. Germline V gene data show CDR1 as GTSNPN and CDR2 as SVGIG (reference sequence). The V and J ends lost 2 bases and 4 bases respectively, with 18 bases between them. CDR3 coding DNA: TGTGCCTGGAGTAGGCGGGAGGGGTTTGGGAATCAGCCCCAGCATTTT. Protein product: CAWSRREGFGNQPQHF.

The chain uses TRBV30 and TRBJ1-5; TRBD1 is a possible D gene (5 bases). CDR3 length: 14 amino acids. Trimming removed 3 bases at V and 5 bases at J, with 14 bases between. Germline CDR1 reads GTSNPN; CDR2 reads SVGIG (reference sequence). As DNA, the CDR3 is TGTGCCTGGAGCAGGCAGGGAAAGGATCAGCCCCAGCATTTT. Its translation: CAWSRQGKDQPQHF.

The chain is built from TRBV28 and TRBJ2-7; D perhaps matches TRBD2 (7 bases). The germline V gene has CDR1 MDHEN and CDR2 SYDVKM. The length of the CDR3 is 15 residues. The ends were cut back, 6 bases at V and 2 bases at J, with 17 bases in the middle. The CDR3 loop reads CASSIFPGGTYEQYF. In nucleotides, the CDR3 is TGTGCCAGCAGCATTTTTCCGGGGGGCACCTACGAGCAGTACTTC.

The V gene is TRBV19, the J gene TRBJ2-7; D gene unclear. Trimming took 10 bases from V and 3 from J, leaving 25 bases between them. Germline CDR1 reads LNHDA; CDR2 reads SQIVND (reference sequence). The CDR3 is 16 residues long. CDR3 sequence reads: CATNLAGRPRFYEQYF. CDR3 in DNA: TGTGCCACCAACCTGGCCGGACGTCCGAGGTTCTACGAGCAGTACTTC.

The rearrangement links TRBV4-1 to TRBJ2-7, with a possible D match to TRBD1 (6 bases). Germline-derived CDR1 and CDR2 are MGHRA and YSYEKL. V dropped 1 base and J dropped 11 bases, with 18 bases sitting between them. The CDR3 extends over 14 amino acids. CDR3 sequence reads: CASSQVHDGPGEYF. In nucleotides, the CDR3 is TGCGCCAGCAGCCAAGTCCACGACGGGCCAGGGGAGTACTTC.

This clone was counted a single time. This sample includes further DNA sequences coding for the same CDR3. CDR3 nucleotides: TGTGCCAGCAGTGTGACTAGTCCCAATGAGCAGTTCTTC. Encoded protein: CASSVTSPNEQFF. The chain couples TRBV9 to TRBJ2-1, with a weak D call TRBD2 (6 bases). CDR1 is SGDLS and CDR2 is YYNGEE in the germline V gene. Trimming took 5 bases from V and 6 from J, leaving 12 bases between them. CDR3 length: 13 residues.

The V call is TRBV27, the J call TRBJ2-7; TRBD2 matches 9 bases. V gave up 5 bases and J gave up 4 bases; unmatched junction bases: 12. In germline, CDR1 is MNHEY, CDR2 SMNVEV (reference sequence). The CDR3 has 16 amino acids. CDR3 amino acids: CASSPSSGGLLYEQYF. The CDR3 DNA reads as TGTGCCAGCAGTCCCAGTAGCGGGGGTCTCCTTTACGAGCAGTACTTC.

The chain is built from TRBV10-2 and TRBJ2-1; 7 bases line up with TRBD2. J gave up 9 bases and V 4 bases, and 6 bases lay outside the gene matches. This CDR3 spans 13 amino acids. Germline CDR1 and CDR2: WSHSY and SAAADI. In nucleotides, the CDR3 is TGCGCCAGCAGTGTAACTAGCGAGGGTGAGCAGTTCTTC. It translates to CASSVTSEGEQFF.

The chain carries TRBV19 and TRBJ2-7; D not resolved. V lost 2 bases and J lost 3, with 8 bases in between. Looked up from germline, CDR1 is LNHDA and CDR2 is SQIVND (reference sequence). The CDR3 is made up of 13 amino acids. CDR3 protein: CASSINTDYEQYF. As DNA, the CDR3 is TGTGCCAGTAGTATAAACACCGACTACGAGCAGTACTTC.

This chain uses TRBV19 with TRBJ2-7; 10 nucleotides align to TRBD1. The CDR3 consists of 13 residues. In germline, CDR1 is LNHDA, CDR2 SQIVND (reference sequence). Trimming cost V 10 bases and J 3 bases; bases outside gene matches: 6. The DNA of the CDR3 is TGTGCCACTTCGGACAGGGGGATCTACGAGCAGTACTTC. This codes for CATSDRGIYEQYF.

This chain connects TRBV10-3 to TRBJ2-2; maybe TRBD2 (5 bases). V lost 3 bases and J lost 4, with 12 bases in between. The CDR3 sequence is 15 residues long. Germline loops: CDR1 ENHRY, CDR2 SYGVKD. The CDR3 loop is CAISDGGPLTGELFF. For the CDR3, the DNA is TGTGCCATCAGTGATGGCGGGCCCCTCACCGGGGAGCTGTTTTTT.

The rearrangement uses TRBV5-4 and TRBJ2-3; D may be TRBD1 (5 bases). The CDR3 loop spans 11 amino acids. CDR1 is SGHNT and CDR2 is YYREEE in the germline V gene (reference sequence). V lost 10 bases, J lost 1 base, and 7 bases lay in between. CDR3 amino acids: CAEGGTDTQYF. The CDR3 region has the DNA TGTGCCGAAGGGGGCACAGATACGCAGTATTTT.

This chain joins TRBV9 and TRBJ2-7; 8 nucleotides line up with TRBD1. The CDR3 sequence is 13 residues long. CDR1 and CDR2 (germline): SGDLS, YYNGEE. The trim removed 3 bases at V and 6 bases at J, leaving 5 bases unmatched. Written as DNA, the CDR3 is TGTGCCAGCAGCGCAACTGACAGGGGCGAGCAGTACTTC. As protein: CASSATDRGEQYF.

The chain employs TRBV7-9 and TRBJ2-5; 8 positions agree with TRBD2. Per the germline V gene, CDR1 is SEHNR and CDR2 is FQNEAQ (reference sequence). The CDR3 totals 13 residues. V shed 5 bases and J 2 bases; nucleotides not matched to a gene: 1. CDR3 residues: CASSTSGQETQYF. CDR3 nucleotide sequence: TGTGCCAGCAGCACTAGCGGTCAAGAGACCCAGTACTTC.

The rearrangement links TRBV6-6 to TRBJ2-7; a possible D gene is TRBD1 (5 bases). Germline lookup yields CDR1 MNHNY and CDR2 SVGAGI (reference sequence). Trimming took 2 bases from V and 7 from J, leaving 12 bases between them. The CDR3 contains 13 residues. The CDR3 coding sequence is TGTGCCAGCAGTTACATCAGGGTCGGGGAGCAGTACTTC. It specifies CASSYIRVGEQYF.

The V and J genes are TRBV7-9 and TRBJ2-5; the D gene could be TRBD1 or TRBD2 (6 bases each). V gave up 8 bases and J gave up 3 bases, with 16 bases separating them. The germline V gene has CDR1 SEHNR and CDR2 FQNEAQ (reference sequence). CDR3 length: 14 residues. The CDR3 coding sequence is TGTGCCAGCCACCGAGAGGGGGGAGAAGAGACCCAGTACTTC. This gives the protein CASHREGGEETQYF.

The chain couples TRBV5-1 to TRBJ2-1; D call uncertain. The CDR3 spans 12 residues. V lost 0 bases, J lost 11 bases, and 9 bases lay in between. The germline CDR1 and CDR2 sequences are SGHRS and YFSETQ. The CDR3 spells CASSLVLSKQFF. In DNA, the CDR3 is TGCGCCAGCAGCTTGGTTCTCTCCAAGCAGTTCTTC.

Points on this clone: Other DNA sequences in this sample translate to the same CDR3. The chain is built from TRBV5-6 and TRBJ1-3, with unresolved D. This CDR3 has 14 amino acids. The germline V and J ends were trimmed by 0 bases and 2 bases, with 6 bases remaining between them. Germline V gives CDR1 SGHDT, CDR2 YYEEEE. The CDR3 nucleotides are TGTGCCAGCAGCTTGGGGACGGCTGGAAACACCATATATTTT. This sequence encodes CASSLGTAGNTIYF. The complete variable domain, with remaining parts taken from reference TRBV5-6 and TRBJ1-3, reads DAGVTQSPTHLIKTRGQQVTLRCSPKSGHDTVSWYQQALGQGPQFIFQYYEEEERQRGNFPDRFSGHQFPNYSSELNVNALLLGDSALYLCASSLGTAGNTIYFGEGSWLTVV.

The chain uses TRBV5-4 and TRBJ2-3; no clear D. V was trimmed by 5 bases and J by 0 bases, leaving 13 bases between them. Germline V gene data show CDR1 as SGHNT and CDR2 as YYREEE (reference sequence). The CDR3 spans 15 residues. The chain's CDR3 is CASSSEAPSTDTQYF. In DNA, the CDR3 is TGTGCCAGCAGTTCCGAGGCGCCTAGCACAGATACGCAGTATTTT.

The rearrangement uses TRBV5-6 and TRBJ2-7, with D maybe TRBD2 (6 bases). V was cut by 0 bases and J by 0 bases, with 10 bases left in between. The CDR3 has 15 amino acids. In germline, CDR1 is SGHDT, CDR2 YYEEEE. In DNA form, the CDR3 reads TGTGCCAGCAGCTTGGCTCCGACTAGCTCCTACGAGCAGTACTTC. Encoded protein: CASSLAPTSSYEQYF.

The chain is built from TRBV6-1 and TRBJ2-2; TRBD1 aligns across 7 bases. V gave up 4 bases and J gave up 2 bases; unmatched junction bases: 4. Germline lookup yields CDR1 MNHNS and CDR2 SASEGT. This CDR3 contains 15 residues. The CDR3 region is CASSGTGGNTGELFF. The CDR3 DNA reads as TGTGCCAGCAGTGGGACAGGAGGAAACACCGGGGAGCTGTTTTTT.